This T cell receptor beta chain was identified during a study of metastatic and nonmetastatic thyroid tumors. Across the study: Malignant thyroid and benign thyroid patients provided blood and tumor or nodule tissue whose repertoires were compared.

This clone was picked up a small number of times. Among the patients, none had received any treatment before thyroid surgery. Under the authors' procedure: Differences in CDR3 between clinicopathological groups were drawn on to build a classifier intended to discriminate distant-metastatic papillary thyroid cancer patients. TCRdb re-called clones from the PCR reads using MiXCR. The V and J calls and clone size are TCRdb's, not the authors'. The sample lists over 55,000 clones, almost 30% seen once, with about 16% in the top ten. The sequence was obtained from a female donor with papillary thyroid cancer or a benign thyroid nodule (not recorded which). Some clones in this sample may be carry-over from other donors' samples. Input material: blood.

The CDR3 DNA sequence: TGTGCCACCAGCAGAGATGCGGGCTACGAGCAGTACTTC. Its translation: CATSRDAGYEQYF. V usage is TRBV15 and J usage is TRBJ2-7; D is possibly TRBD2 (5 bases). V gave up 0 bases and J gave up 3 bases, with 6 bases separating them. This CDR3 spans 13 amino acids. Looked up from germline, CDR1 is LNHNV and CDR2 is YYDKDF (reference sequence).